This T cell receptor (beta chain) was identified during a study of neurological immune-mediated disorders. Findings of the study overall: No CDR3 amino acid sequences were shared by expanded clones across subjects, suggesting private repertoires in all groups.

TCRdb independently ran MiXCR on the 5' RACE reads; one entry per CDR3 protein. Of about 120,000 distinct CDR3 sequences listed, roughly 3.2% were seen once; the top ten hold 1% to 1.5%. As for this clonotype: Antigen specificity is unknown.

V trimming: 8 bases; J trimming: 0 bases; junction bases outside the gene matches: 9. The CDR3 is 14 amino acids. Germline CDR1 and CDR2: SQVTM and ANQGSEA. The J gene is TRBJ2-7, the V gene TRBV29-1; the match to TRBD2 covers 8 bases. The sequenced sample consisted of PBMCs. The clonotype originates from a woman aged 30 to 39 with multiple sclerosis. CDR3 sequence (DNA): TGCAGCTGCCGAACTAGCGGAAGCTCCTACGAGCAGTACTTC. Protein: CSCRTSGSSYEQYF.